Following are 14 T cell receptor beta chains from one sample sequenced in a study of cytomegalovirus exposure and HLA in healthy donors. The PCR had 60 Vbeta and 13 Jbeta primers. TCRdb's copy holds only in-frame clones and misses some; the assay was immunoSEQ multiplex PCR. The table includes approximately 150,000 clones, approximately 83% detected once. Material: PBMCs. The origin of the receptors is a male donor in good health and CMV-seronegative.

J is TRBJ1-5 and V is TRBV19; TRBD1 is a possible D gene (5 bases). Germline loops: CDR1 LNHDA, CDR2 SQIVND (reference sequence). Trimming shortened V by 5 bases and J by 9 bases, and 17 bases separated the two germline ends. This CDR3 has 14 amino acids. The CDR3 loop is CASSFLGGNGPQHF. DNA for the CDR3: TGTGCCAGTAGTTTCCTTGGGGGGAATGGGCCCCAGCATTTT.

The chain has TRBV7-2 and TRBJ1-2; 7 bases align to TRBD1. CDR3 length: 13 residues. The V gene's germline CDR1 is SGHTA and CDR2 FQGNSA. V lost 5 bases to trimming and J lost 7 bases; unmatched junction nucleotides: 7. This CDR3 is CASSPRQGAGYTF. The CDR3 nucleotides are TGTGCCAGCAGCCCGAGACAGGGCGCTGGCTACACCTTC.

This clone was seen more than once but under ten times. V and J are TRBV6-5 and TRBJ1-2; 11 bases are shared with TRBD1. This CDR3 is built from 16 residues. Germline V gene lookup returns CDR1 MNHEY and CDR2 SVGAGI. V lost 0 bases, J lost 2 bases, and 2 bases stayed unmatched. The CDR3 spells CASSYSRTGGNYGYTF. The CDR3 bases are TGTGCCAGCAGTTACTCTAGGACAGGGGGCAACTATGGCTACACCTTC.

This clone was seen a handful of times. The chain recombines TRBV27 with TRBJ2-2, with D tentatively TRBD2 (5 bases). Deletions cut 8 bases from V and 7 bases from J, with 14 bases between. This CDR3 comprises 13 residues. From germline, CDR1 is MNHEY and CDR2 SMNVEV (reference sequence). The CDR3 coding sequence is TGTGCCAGCTCGGGGAGCGTTGGCGGGGAGCTGTTTTTT. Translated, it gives CASSGSVGGELFF.

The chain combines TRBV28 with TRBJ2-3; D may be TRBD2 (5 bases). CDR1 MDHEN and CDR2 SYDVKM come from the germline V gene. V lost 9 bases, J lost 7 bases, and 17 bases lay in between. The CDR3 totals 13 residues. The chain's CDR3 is CARAAPRRYTQYF. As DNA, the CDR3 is TGTGCCAGGGCGGCTCCCCGGAGGTATACGCAGTATTTT.

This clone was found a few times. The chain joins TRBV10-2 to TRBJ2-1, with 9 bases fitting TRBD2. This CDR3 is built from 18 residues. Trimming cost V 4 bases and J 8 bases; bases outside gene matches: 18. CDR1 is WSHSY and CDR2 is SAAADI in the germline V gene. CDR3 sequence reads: CASSGTNRAGGPPYEQFF. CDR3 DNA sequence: TGCGCCAGCAGTGGGACGAACCGGGCGGGAGGGCCTCCGTATGAGCAGTTCTTC.

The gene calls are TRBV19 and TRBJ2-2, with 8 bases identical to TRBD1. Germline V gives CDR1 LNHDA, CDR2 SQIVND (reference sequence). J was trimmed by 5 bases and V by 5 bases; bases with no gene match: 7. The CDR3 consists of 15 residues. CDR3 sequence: CASSVTTGETGELFF. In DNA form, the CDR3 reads TGTGCCAGTAGTGTTACGACAGGGGAGACCGGGGAGCTGTTTTTT.

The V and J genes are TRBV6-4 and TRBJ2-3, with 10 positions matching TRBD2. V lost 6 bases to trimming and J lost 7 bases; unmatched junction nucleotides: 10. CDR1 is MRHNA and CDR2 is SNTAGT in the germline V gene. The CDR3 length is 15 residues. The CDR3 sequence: CASSKREGLSYTQYF. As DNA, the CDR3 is TGTGCCAGCAGCAAGCGGGAGGGCCTAAGCTATACGCAGTATTTT.

This chain's CDR3 is CASSLGTGGIAYGYTF. For the CDR3, the DNA is TGTGCCAGCAGCCTCGGGACAGGCGGTATTGCCTATGGCTACACCTTC. The rearrangement uses TRBV5-4 and TRBJ1-2, with 8 bases aligning to TRBD1. Germline V CDR1 and CDR2: SGHNT, YYREEE (reference sequence). With V trimmed by 4 bases and J by 4 bases, 12 bases remained unmatched. CDR3 length equals 16 residues.

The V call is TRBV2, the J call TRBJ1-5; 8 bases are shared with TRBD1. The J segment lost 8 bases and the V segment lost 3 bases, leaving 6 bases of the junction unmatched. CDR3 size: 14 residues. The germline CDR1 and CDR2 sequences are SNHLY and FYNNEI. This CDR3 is CASSDQGARKPQHF. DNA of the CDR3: TGTGCCAGCAGTGATCAGGGGGCAAGGAAGCCCCAGCATTTT.

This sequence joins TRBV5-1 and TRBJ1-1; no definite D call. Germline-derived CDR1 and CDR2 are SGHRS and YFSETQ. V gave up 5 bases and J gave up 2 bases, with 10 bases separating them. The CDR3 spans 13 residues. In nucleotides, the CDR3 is TGCGCCAGCAGTAGAAGTCTTAACACTGAAGCTTTCTTT. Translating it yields CASSRSLNTEAFF.

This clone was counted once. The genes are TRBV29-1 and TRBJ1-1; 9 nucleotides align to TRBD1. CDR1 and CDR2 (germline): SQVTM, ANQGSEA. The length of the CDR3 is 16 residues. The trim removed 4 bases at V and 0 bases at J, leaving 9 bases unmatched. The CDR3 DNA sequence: TGCAGCGTTGCAGGGACAGGGAAAAATGTGAACACTGAAGCTTTCTTT. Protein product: CSVAGTGKNVNTEAFF.

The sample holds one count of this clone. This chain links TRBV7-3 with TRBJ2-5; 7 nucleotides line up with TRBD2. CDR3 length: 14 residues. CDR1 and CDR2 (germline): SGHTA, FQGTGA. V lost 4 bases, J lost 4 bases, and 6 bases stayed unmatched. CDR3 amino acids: CASSWGGAGETQYF. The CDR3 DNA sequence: TGTGCCAGCAGCTGGGGAGGGGCCGGAGAGACCCAGTACTTC.

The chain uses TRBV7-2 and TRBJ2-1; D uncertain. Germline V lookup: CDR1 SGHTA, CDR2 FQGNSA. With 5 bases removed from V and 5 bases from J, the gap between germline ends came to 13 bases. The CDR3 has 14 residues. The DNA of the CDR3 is TGTGCCAGCAGCCCGAGTGAGGATCACAATGAGCAGTTCTTC. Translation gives CASSPSEDHNEQFF.